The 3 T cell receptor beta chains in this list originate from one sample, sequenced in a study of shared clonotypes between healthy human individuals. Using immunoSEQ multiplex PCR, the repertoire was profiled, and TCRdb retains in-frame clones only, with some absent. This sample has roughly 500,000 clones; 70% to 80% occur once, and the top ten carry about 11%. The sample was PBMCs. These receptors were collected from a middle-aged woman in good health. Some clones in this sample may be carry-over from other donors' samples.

CDR3 DNA sequence: TGTGCCAGCAGCCCAACTAGCCTCGTTTACAATGAGCAGTTCTTC. Its translation: CASSPTSLVYNEQFF. V and J are TRBV7-9 and TRBJ2-1, with D possibly TRBD2 on 6 matching bases. The CDR3 runs to 15 residues. Germline lookup yields CDR1 SEHNR and CDR2 FQNEAQ (reference sequence). Trimming removed 5 bases from V and 4 bases from J, with 15 bases in between.

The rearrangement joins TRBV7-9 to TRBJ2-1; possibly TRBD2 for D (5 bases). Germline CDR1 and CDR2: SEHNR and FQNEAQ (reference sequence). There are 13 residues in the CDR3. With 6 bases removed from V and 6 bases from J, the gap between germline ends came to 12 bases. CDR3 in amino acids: CASSFGRGNEQFF. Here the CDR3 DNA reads TGTGCCAGCAGTTTCGGCCGGGGCAATGAGCAGTTCTTC.

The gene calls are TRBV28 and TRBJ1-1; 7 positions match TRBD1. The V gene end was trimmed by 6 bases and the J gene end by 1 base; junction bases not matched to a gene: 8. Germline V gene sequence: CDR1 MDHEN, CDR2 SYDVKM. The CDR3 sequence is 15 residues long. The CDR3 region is CASRSGTAQNTEAFF. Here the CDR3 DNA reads TGTGCCAGCAGATCCGGGACAGCTCAGAACACTGAAGCTTTCTTT.